The 15 T cell receptor beta chains in this list originate from one sample, sequenced in a study of human T cells and chemical hapten exposure. The time point is: patch test 1, 2 weeks after DPC sensitization. As to treatment: therapeutic diphenylcyclopropenone sensitization with weekly scalp DPC. TCRdb re-called the RACE reads with MiXCR, one entry per CDR3 protein. This sample yields roughly 98,000 distinct CDR3 sequences, of which approximately 13% are seen a single time; over 2% belongs to the top ten. The sequences come from whole blood, collected in connection with sensitization to the hapten diphenylcyclopropenone (DPC). Receptor source: a woman between 40 and 50 years old with alopecia areata. Some clones in this sample may be carry-over from other donors' samples.

In this sample, this clonotype turned up many times. The chain employs TRBV18 and TRBJ2-7; 11 nucleotides line up with TRBD2. Germline CDR1 KGHSH, CDR2 LQKENI. CDR3 length: 14 residues. The trim removed 4 bases at V and 3 bases at J, leaving 2 bases unmatched. This CDR3 is CASSQLAGDYEQYF. The CDR3 DNA sequence: TGTGCCAGCTCACAACTAGCGGGAGACTACGAGCAGTACTTC.

This clonotype was counted at least ten times. The chain is built from TRBV5-5 and TRBJ2-5; no firm D call. Germline V gene lookup returns CDR1 SGHKS and CDR2 YYEKEE (reference sequence). The CDR3 consists of 14 residues. V was trimmed by 4 bases and J by 0 bases, leaving 10 bases between them. CDR3 bases: TGTGCCAGCAGCGTCGACGTCTACCAAGAGACCCAGTACTTC. This codes for CASSVDVYQETQYF. Based on the CDR3 plus reference TRBV5-5 and TRBJ2-5, the full variable domain is DAGVTQSPTHLIKTRGQQVTLRCSPISGHKSVSWYQQVLGQGPQFIFQYYEKEERGRGNFPDRFSARQFPNYSSELNVNALLLGDSALYLCASSVDVYQETQYFGPGTRLLVL.

Only a few counts were recorded for this clonotype. The CDR3 DNA reads as TGCAGTGCTATTAGCGGGAGTGGGGCAGATACGCAGTATTTT. Its translation is CSAISGSGADTQYF. The genes are TRBV20-1 and TRBJ2-3, with 9 bases aligning to TRBD2. V was pared by 4 bases and J by 4 bases, with 6 bases of the junction left unmatched. The CDR3 is 14 residues long. Germline CDR1 is DFQATT and CDR2 is SNEGSKA (reference sequence).

The table lists this clonotype with a few counts. CDR3 in DNA: TGTGCCAGCAGCCTCCAGGGCGCGACCCAGTACTTC. It yields the protein CASSLQGATQYF. The V gene is TRBV14, the J gene TRBJ2-5, with D tentatively TRBD1 (5 bases). Germline-derived CDR1 and CDR2 are SGHDN and FVKESK. The CDR3 consists of 12 residues. Trimming pared 4 bases from V and 7 bases from J, leaving 10 bases between.

This clonotype was counted only a few times. This sequence joins TRBV28 and TRBJ2-7; 8 nucleotides match TRBD2. Germline V gene lookup returns CDR1 MDHEN and CDR2 SYDVKM. The CDR3 runs 15 residues. The V segment lost 5 bases and the J segment 3 bases; nucleotides outside the gene matches: 9. In DNA, the CDR3 is TGTGCCAGCAGTCCGGGAGGGACACTTCTCTACGAGCAGTACTTC. Translated: CASSPGGTLLYEQYF.

The CDR3 is CSAVDRATGELFF. As DNA, the CDR3 is TGCAGTGCTGTTGACAGGGCCACCGGGGAGCTGTTTTTT. The chain recombines TRBV20-1 with TRBJ2-2, with 7 bases lining up with TRBD1. CDR3 size: 13 residues. Germline CDR1 DFQATT, CDR2 SNEGSKA (reference sequence). Trimming took 5 bases from V and 4 from J; bases not matched to a gene: 4.

This clonotype was seen a handful of times. The J gene is TRBJ1-6, the V gene TRBV27; unclear D gene. The CDR3 is 14 amino acids. The V end was cut by 2 bases, the J end by 6 bases, with 8 bases between. Looked up from germline, CDR1 is MNHEY and CDR2 is SMNVEV (reference sequence). The CDR3 DNA is TGTGCCAGCAGTTTAGTCGGGGTTAATTCACCCCTCCACTTT. It yields the protein CASSLVGVNSPLHF.

This clonotype has just a few counts. This chain connects TRBV7-3 to TRBJ2-3; D possibly uses TRBD1 or TRBD2 (5 bases each). This CDR3 comprises 15 residues. Germline-derived CDR1 and CDR2 are SGHTA and FQGTGA. Trimming stripped 3 bases from V and 2 bases from J, with 12 bases between. CDR3 DNA: TGTGCCAGCAGCTTTAACGGGGCATCCACAGATACGCAGTATTTT. Its protein product is CASSFNGASTDTQYF.

The chain links TRBV28 to TRBJ2-2, with D unclear. Germline CDR1 MDHEN, CDR2 SYDVKM. This CDR3 has 12 amino acids. The V end lost 6 bases, the J end lost 6 bases, and 8 bases lay between the germline ends. The CDR3 nucleotides are TGTGCCAGCAGAGTAGGGCCCGGGGAGCTGTTTTTT. Encoded protein: CASRVGPGELFF.

The chain carries TRBV4-3 and TRBJ2-1; 7 bases agree with TRBD2. The CDR3 loop spans 16 amino acids. Trimming at V came to 1 base and at J to 3 bases, leaving 6 bases not matched to a gene. The V gene's germline CDR1 is LGHNA and CDR2 YSLEER. This CDR3 reads CASSQGASGFYNEQFF. CDR3 coding DNA: TGCGCCAGCAGCCAAGGGGCTAGCGGTTTCTACAATGAGCAGTTCTTC.

This clonotype was seen a handful of times. The rearrangement joins TRBV20-1 to TRBJ2-1, with D unclear. V shed 3 bases and J shed 5 bases, with 8 bases lying between them. There are 12 residues in the CDR3. Germline V gene data show CDR1 as DFQATT and CDR2 as SNEGSKA (reference sequence). This CDR3 reads CSARYSNNEQFF. CDR3 bases: TGCAGTGCTAGGTACAGTAACAATGAGCAGTTCTTC.

This clonotype has only a few counts. The chain joins TRBV20-1 to TRBJ2-1; D could derive from TRBD1 or TRBD2 (5 bases each). V was trimmed by 6 bases and J by 9 bases, leaving 21 bases between them. The CDR3 has 14 amino acids. Germline assignment: CDR1 DFQATT and CDR2 SNEGSKA (reference sequence). The CDR3 DNA reads as TGCAGTGCCACGGCCTGGGGGAGATTAGGTGAGCAGTTCTTC. Its protein product is CSATAWGRLGEQFF.

This chain joins TRBV28 and TRBJ2-4; D not resolved. Trimming took 5 bases from V and 5 from J, leaving 7 bases between them. The CDR3 length is 12 residues. Germline CDR1 is MDHEN and CDR2 is SYDVKM. CDR3 amino acids: CASSGQENIQYF. The CDR3 coding sequence is TGTGCCAGCAGTGGTCAGGAAAACATTCAGTACTTC. The full variable domain, completed using reference TRBV28 and TRBJ2-4, is DVKVTQSSRYLVKRTGEKVFLECVQDMDHENMFWYRQDPGLGLRLIYFSYDVKMKEKGDIPEGYSVSREKKERFSLILESASTNQTSMYLCASSGQENIQYFGAGTRLSVL.

This clonotype showed up just a few times. This chain uses TRBV28 with TRBJ2-7, with D perhaps assigned TRBD1 or TRBD2 (5 bases each). The CDR3 is made up of 19 amino acids. V shed 4 bases and J shed 0 bases, with 25 bases lying between them. Germline values: CDR1 MDHEN, CDR2 SYDVKM. This CDR3 reads CASSSTGRRSGPSSYEQYF. As DNA, the CDR3 is TGTGCCAGCAGTTCTACGGGACGGAGATCGGGGCCTAGCTCCTACGAGCAGTACTTC. The full variable domain, completed using reference TRBV28 and TRBJ2-7, is DVKVTQSSRYLVKRTGEKVFLECVQDMDHENMFWYRQDPGLGLRLIYFSYDVKMKEKGDIPEGYSVSREKKERFSLILESASTNQTSMYLCASSSTGRRSGPSSYEQYFGPGTRLTVT.

This clonotype has more than one count but fewer than ten. The CDR3: CASSQAASGSEHEQYF. As DNA, the CDR3 is TGTGCCAGCAGCCAAGCCGCTAGCGGGAGCGAGCACGAGCAGTACTTC. J is TRBJ2-7 and V is TRBV4-2; 10 positions agree with TRBD2. The CDR3 is 16 amino acids. V was pared by 1 base and J by 5 bases, with 8 bases of the junction left unmatched. CDR1 and CDR2 (germline): LGHNA, YNFKEQ.